The T cell receptor beta chain under discussion was sequenced for a study of shared clonotypes between healthy human individuals. Study in general: Each donor's CD4 naive and CD4 memory cells filled three plates apiece, CD8 naive two, and CD8 memory one. Study-level results: Clonotype sharing across a few donors was observed for roughly 5% of naive CD4 clonotypes.

Trimming cost V 4 bases and J 4 bases, with 11 bases left between them. The CDR3 loop spans 13 amino acids. Germline assignment: CDR1 SGHRS and CDR2 YFSETQ. Using immunoSEQ multiplex PCR, the repertoire was profiled, and TCRdb retains in-frame clones only, with some absent. The table includes some 2 million clones, 90% to 95% detected once. To note about this clone: Its antigen is not known.

The chain joins TRBV5-1 to TRBJ1-2, with a tentative D call TRBD1 (5 bases). The sample was naive CD4+ T cells sorted from blood. As to subset: CD45RA+ positively selected. The sequence derives from a man aged 18 to 35 in good health. In nucleotides, the CDR3 is TGCGCCAGCAGCCCCAGGGTCAGCTATGGCTACACCTTC. Translation: CASSPRVSYGYTF.